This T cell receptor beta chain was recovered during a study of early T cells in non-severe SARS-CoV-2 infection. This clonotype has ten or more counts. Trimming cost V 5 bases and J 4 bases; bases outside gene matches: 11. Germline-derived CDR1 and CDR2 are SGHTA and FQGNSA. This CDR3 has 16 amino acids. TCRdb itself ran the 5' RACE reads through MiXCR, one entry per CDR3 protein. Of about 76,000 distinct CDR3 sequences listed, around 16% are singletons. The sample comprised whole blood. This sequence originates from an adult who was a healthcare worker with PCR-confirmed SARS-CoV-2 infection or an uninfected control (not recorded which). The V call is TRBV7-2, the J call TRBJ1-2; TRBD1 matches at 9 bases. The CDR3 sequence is CASSPYNGQGSYGYTF. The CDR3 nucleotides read TGTGCCAGCAGCCCCTATAATGGACAGGGGAGCTATGGCTACACCTTC.